These 25 T cell receptor beta chains originate from one sample sequenced in a study of cytomegalovirus exposure and HLA in healthy donors. PCR employed 60 Vbeta and 13 Jbeta primers. The assay was immunoSEQ multiplex PCR, and TCRdb's table has in-frame clones only and misses some. Of 200,000 or so clones listed, about 72% were seen once; the top ten hold 3.8%. Sequencing was carried out using PBMCs. The receptor set was obtained from a male donor in good health and CMV-seronegative.

The V call is TRBV29-1, the J call TRBJ2-6, with D uncertain. The CDR3 sequence is 16 residues long. With 6 bases removed from V and 0 bases from J, the gap between germline ends came to 15 bases. CDR1 SQVTM and CDR2 ANQGSEA come from the germline V gene. The CDR3 protein is CSVQTDLGSGANVLTF. For the CDR3, the DNA is TGCAGCGTCCAGACCGATCTAGGCTCTGGGGCCAACGTCCTGACTTTC.

This clone was seen a single time. This chain joins TRBV6-1 and TRBJ1-1; D gene unclear. Germline lookup yields CDR1 MNHNS and CDR2 SASEGT. Trimming stripped 8 bases from V and 3 bases from J, with 7 bases between. The CDR3 covers 11 residues. The DNA of the CDR3 is TGTGCCAGCTCACCGGACACTGAAGCTTTCTTT. Its protein is CASSPDTEAFF.

The J gene is TRBJ2-7, the V gene TRBV2, with D possibly being TRBD2 (5 bases). CDR3 length: 13 residues. The V and J ends lost 8 bases and 3 bases respectively, with 14 bases between them. The germline CDR1 and CDR2 sequences are SNHLY and FYNNEI. The CDR3 is CASGLSGSYEQYF. The CDR3 nucleotides read TGTGCCAGCGGGCTGAGCGGCAGCTACGAGCAGTACTTC.

This clone showed up just once. The chain couples TRBV25-1 to TRBJ2-1, with a tentative D call TRBD1 (6 bases). Deletions cut 2 bases from V and 7 bases from J, with 15 bases between. The CDR3 spans 15 residues. Germline V gives CDR1 MGHDK, CDR2 SYGVNS. The CDR3 nucleotides are TGTGCCAGCAGTGAAAAGGGGGTATTCGGGAATGAGCAGTTCTTC. Its translation: CASSEKGVFGNEQFF.

The chain uses TRBV6-5 and TRBJ1-2; D is possibly TRBD1 (5 bases). Per germline, CDR1 MNHEY and CDR2 SVGAGI. Trimming took off 0 bases at V and 8 bases at J, with 13 bases between the two ends. The CDR3 extends over 14 amino acids. CDR3 sequence reads: CASSYSGGSGGYTF. Here the CDR3 DNA reads TGTGCCAGCAGTTACTCGGGGGGGTCGGGCGGCTACACCTTC.

V usage is TRBV9 and J usage is TRBJ2-3; 11 nucleotides match TRBD2. V dropped 0 bases and J dropped 2; count of bases not matched to a gene: 8. Germline CDR1 SGDLS, CDR2 YYNGEE. The CDR3 is 18 residues long. The CDR3 here is CASSVAGGLAELTDTQYF. The CDR3 DNA follows: TGTGCCAGCAGCGTAGCTGGGGGACTAGCGGAACTCACAGATACGCAGTATTTT.

This chain joins TRBV7-3 and TRBJ2-2, with D tentatively TRBD2 (5 bases). Germline V CDR1 and CDR2: SGHTA, FQGTGA. The germline V and J ends were trimmed by 4 bases and 4 bases, with 10 bases remaining between them. The CDR3 is 14 amino acids. The CDR3 bases are TGTGCCAGCAGCTGGAGGAGTGGCACCGGGGAGCTGTTTTTT. It is translated as CASSWRSGTGELFF.

The chain recombines TRBV25-1 with TRBJ1-1; possible D gene TRBD1, 5 bases. Germline-derived CDR1 and CDR2 are MGHDK and SYGVNS. V lost 1 base and J lost 1, with 10 bases in between. This CDR3 spans 15 amino acids. The CDR3 coding sequence is TGTGCCAGCAGTGAATTGGGCAGGGCGAACACTGAAGCTTTCTTT. It specifies CASSELGRANTEAFF. The full variable domain, rest sourced from reference TRBV25-1 and TRBJ1-1, is EADIYQTPRYLVIGTGKKITLECSQTMGHDKMYWYQQDPGMELHLIHYSYGVNSTEKGDLSSESTVSRIRTEHFPLTLESARPSHTSQYLCASSELGRANTEAFFGQGTRLTVV.

This chain uses TRBV27 with TRBJ1-5, with D possibly matching TRBD1 (6 bases). V lost 5 bases and J 8 bases, leaving 19 bases between the germline ends. The CDR3 length is 15 residues. The germline V gene has CDR1 MNHEY and CDR2 SMNVEV (reference sequence). The CDR3 DNA reads TGTGCCAGCAGTACCCGCCGACAGGTAAATAAGCCCCAGCATTTT. As protein: CASSTRRQVNKPQHF.

This chain uses TRBV13 with TRBJ2-1; 7 bases match TRBD2. This CDR3 is 15 amino acids long. Germline CDR1 and CDR2: PRHDT and FYEKMQ (reference sequence). Germline trimming cut 4 bases from V and 9 bases from J; bases unmatched to any gene: 12. CDR3 bases: TGTGCCAGCAGCTCCTCGTGGTTGCGGGAGAGTGAGCAGTTCTTC. It is translated as CASSSSWLRESEQFF.

The V call is TRBV5-1, the J call TRBJ2-7, with 8 positions matching TRBD2. Unmatched junction bases numbered 10, after V lost 6 bases and J lost 5 bases. CDR1 and CDR2 from the germline V gene are SGHRS and YFSETQ. The CDR3 covers 14 residues. The CDR3 loop is CASKGSGSRHEQYF. CDR3 coding DNA: TGCGCCAGCAAGGGCAGCGGGAGTCGACACGAGCAGTACTTC.

The gene calls are TRBV9 and TRBJ2-7; 7 bases fit TRBD2. With V trimmed by 0 bases and J by 1 base, 1 base remained unmatched. Germline V gene data show CDR1 as SGDLS and CDR2 as YYNGEE. CDR3 size: 14 residues. DNA of the CDR3: TGTGCCAGCAGCGTAGAACTAGCGTCCTACGAGCAGTACTTC. Protein: CASSVELASYEQYF. The full variable domain, completed using reference TRBV9 and TRBJ2-7, is DSGVTQTPKHLITATGQRVTLRCSPRSGDLSVYWYQQSLDQGLQFLIQYYNGEERAKGNILERFSAQQFPDLHSELNLSSLELGDSALYFCASSVELASYEQYFGPGTRLTVT.

The chain combines TRBV29-1 with TRBJ2-5; possible D gene TRBD2, 6 bases. Germline-derived CDR1 and CDR2 are SQVTM and ANQGSEA. The V and J ends lost 2 bases and 2 bases respectively, with 15 bases between them. This CDR3 has 15 residues. This chain's CDR3 is CSVERIAEVQETQYF. DNA for the CDR3: TGCAGCGTTGAAAGGATAGCGGAAGTTCAAGAGACCCAGTACTTC. Combining the CDR3 with reference TRBV29-1 and TRBJ2-5 gives the whole variable domain SAVISQKPSRDICQRGTSLTIQCQVDSQVTMMFWYRQQPGQSLTLIATANQGSEATYESGFVIDKFPISRPNLTFSTLTVSNMSPEDSSIYLCSVERIAEVQETQYFGPGTRLLVL.

The chain employs TRBV5-1 and TRBJ2-5; a possible D gene is TRBD2 (5 bases). CDR1 is SGHRS, CDR2 YFSETQ, per germline. V lost 4 bases and J lost 4, with 17 bases in between. There are 15 residues in the CDR3. The chain's CDR3 is CASSIGPGSGETQYF. CDR3 coding DNA: TGCGCCAGCAGCATTGGACCGGGGAGTGGAGAGACCCAGTACTTC.

This clone turned up a few times. The V gene is TRBV6-5, the J gene TRBJ1-1, with D perhaps matching TRBD1 (5 bases). The CDR3 is 15 residues long. Germline CDR1 and CDR2: MNHEY and SVGAGI. V was trimmed by 5 bases and J by 1 base, leaving 14 bases between them. The CDR3 sequence is CASSRNPQGNTEAFF. The DNA for the CDR3 is TGTGCCAGCAGTAGGAACCCTCAGGGGAACACTGAAGCTTTCTTT.

The chain is built from TRBV15 and TRBJ2-4; possibly TRBD1 for D (5 bases). Deletions cut 0 bases from V and 1 base from J, with 13 bases between. The CDR3 length is 17 residues. The germline CDR1 and CDR2 sequences are LNHNV and YYDKDF (reference sequence). The CDR3 sequence is CATSREGQGRAKNIQYF. For the CDR3, the DNA is TGTGCCACCAGCAGAGAAGGACAAGGGCGCGCCAAAAACATTCAGTACTTC.

This clone was counted once. The rearrangement uses TRBV6-6 and TRBJ2-1; D gene unclear. Germline V CDR1 and CDR2: MNHNY, SVGAGI (reference sequence). The CDR3 runs 13 residues. Trimming cost V 4 bases and J 7 bases, with 11 bases left between them. CDR3 in amino acids: CASSFADRNEQFF. The CDR3 coding sequence is TGTGCCAGCAGTTTCGCGGATCGTAATGAGCAGTTCTTC.

The chain joins TRBV9 to TRBJ2-7; possibly TRBD1 for D (6 bases). This CDR3 contains 14 residues. V was cut by 3 bases and J by 3 bases, with 13 bases left in between. The germline V gene has CDR1 SGDLS and CDR2 YYNGEE. The DNA for the CDR3 is TGTGCCAGCAGCGAGGGCGGACAGCTCTACGAGCAGTACTTC. Amino acids: CASSEGGQLYEQYF.

This sequence joins TRBV27 and TRBJ2-3; TRBD1 aligns across 7 bases. J lost 4 bases, V lost 6 bases, and 13 bases had no gene match. The V gene's germline CDR1 is MNHEY and CDR2 SMNVEV (reference sequence). The CDR3 is 16 residues long. CDR3 in DNA: TGTGCCAGCAGCCTAAGACAGGGTTTAGGATCAGATACGCAGTATTTT. It codes for CASSLRQGLGSDTQYF.

This sequence joins TRBV20-1 and TRBJ1-2; 7 positions agree with TRBD1. This CDR3 region has 11 residues. Trimming removed 8 bases from V and 4 bases from J; junction bases left unmatched: 4. Germline CDR1 reads DFQATT; CDR2 reads SNEGSKA (reference sequence). The CDR3 DNA sequence: TGCAGTCGAGGGGGCCCCTATGGCTACACCTTC. Protein: CSRGGPYGYTF.

The rearrangement joins TRBV6-5 to TRBJ2-7; 7 bases map to TRBD2. This CDR3 is built from 14 residues. The germline V gene has CDR1 MNHEY and CDR2 SVGAGI. Trimming at V came to 4 bases and at J to 6 bases, leaving 9 bases not matched to a gene. The CDR3 loop reads CASSSGGWQGEQYF. The CDR3 coding sequence is TGTGCCAGCAGTTCGGGAGGCTGGCAGGGCGAGCAGTACTTC.

The V gene is TRBV6-4, the J gene TRBJ1-2; D not certain. V lost 6 bases and J 2 bases, leaving 16 bases between the germline ends. The CDR3 runs to 15 residues. Looked up from germline, CDR1 is MRHNA and CDR2 is SNTAGT. This CDR3 is CASSLTGGRNYGYTF. In DNA form, the CDR3 reads TGTGCCAGCAGCCTAACCGGAGGACGGAACTATGGCTACACCTTC.

The chain couples TRBV11-1 to TRBJ2-7; D is ambiguous. The CDR3 contains 14 residues. Germline V gives CDR1 SGHAT, CDR2 FQDESV (reference sequence). V shed 3 bases and J shed 2 bases, with 11 bases lying between them. In DNA, the CDR3 is TGTGCCAGCAGCTTTGAGGATCCGACCTACGAGCAGTACTTC. Its translation: CASSFEDPTYEQYF.

V gene TRBV28 combines with J gene TRBJ2-3, with a tentative D call TRBD1 (6 bases). The CDR3 covers 15 residues. Trimming cost V 3 bases and J 3 bases, with 13 bases left between them. Germline V gene sequence: CDR1 MDHEN, CDR2 SYDVKM. Here the CDR3 reads CASSLLSRGTDTQYF. CDR3 sequence (DNA): TGTGCCAGCAGTTTGCTTAGCAGGGGTACAGATACGCAGTATTTT.

This chain uses TRBV19 with TRBJ1-2; TRBD1 agrees at 9 bases. The CDR3 has 14 amino acids. Germline V CDR1 and CDR2: LNHDA, SQIVND (reference sequence). Trimming took 4 bases from V and 7 from J; bases not matched to a gene: 7. The CDR3 nucleotides are TGTGCCAGTAGTAGCCTATCGACAGGGGGTGGCTACACCTTC. Translated, it gives CASSSLSTGGGYTF. Based on the CDR3 plus reference TRBV19 and TRBJ1-2, the full variable domain is DGGITQSPKYLFRKEGQNVTLSCEQNLNHDAMYWYRQDPGQGLRLIYYSQIVNDFQKGDIAEGYSVSREKKESFPLTVTSAQKNPTAFYLCASSSLSTGGGYTFGSGTRLTVV.